This TCR beta chain was sequenced during a study of technical replicates of blood from a handful of donors. The CDR3 is 16 amino acids. Trimming took 2 bases from V and 1 from J, leaving 13 bases between them. Germline CDR1 is LGHNA and CDR2 is YSLEER. Clones were sequenced by immunoSEQ multiplex PCR, and TCRdb holds only the in-frame ones, with some missing. This sample yields over 70,000 clones, of which approximately 90% are seen a single time; approximately 4.4% belongs to the top ten. The genes are TRBV4-3 and TRBJ2-3; D perhaps matches TRBD2 (6 bases). The receptor was derived from a human donor in good health. Some clones in this sample may be carry-over from other donors' samples. The sequenced material came from PBMCs. The CDR3 coding sequence is TGCGCCAGCAGCCAAAACCCGGGACTCGGCACAGATACGCAGTATTTT. Translation gives CASSQNPGLGTDTQYF.